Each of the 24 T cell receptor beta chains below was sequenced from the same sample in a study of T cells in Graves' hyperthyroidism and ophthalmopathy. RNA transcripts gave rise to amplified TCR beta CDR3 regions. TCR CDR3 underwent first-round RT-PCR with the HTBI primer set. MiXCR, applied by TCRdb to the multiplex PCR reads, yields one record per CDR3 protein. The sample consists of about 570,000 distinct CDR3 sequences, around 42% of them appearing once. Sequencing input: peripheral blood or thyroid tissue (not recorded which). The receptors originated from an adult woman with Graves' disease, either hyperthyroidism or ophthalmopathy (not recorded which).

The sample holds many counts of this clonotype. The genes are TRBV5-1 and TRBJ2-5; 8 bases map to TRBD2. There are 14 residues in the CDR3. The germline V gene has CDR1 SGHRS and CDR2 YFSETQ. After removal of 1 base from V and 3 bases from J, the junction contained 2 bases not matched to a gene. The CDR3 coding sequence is TGCGCCAGCAGCTTGCTGACTAGCGAAGAGACCCAGTACTTC. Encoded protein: CASSLLTSEETQYF. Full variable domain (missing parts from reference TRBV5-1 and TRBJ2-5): KAGVTQTPRYLIKTRGQQVTLSCSPISGHRSVSWYQQTPGQGLQFLFEYFSETQRNKGNFPGRFSGRQFSNSRSEMNVSTLELGDSALYLCASSLLTSEETQYFGPGTRLLVL.

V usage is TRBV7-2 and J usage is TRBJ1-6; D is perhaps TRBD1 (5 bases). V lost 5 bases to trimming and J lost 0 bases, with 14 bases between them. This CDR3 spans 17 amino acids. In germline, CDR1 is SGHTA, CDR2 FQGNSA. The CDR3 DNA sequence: TGTGCCAGCAGCCTCGGGACTAGCGGCTCCTATAATTCACCCCTCCACTTT. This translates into CASSLGTSGSYNSPLHF.

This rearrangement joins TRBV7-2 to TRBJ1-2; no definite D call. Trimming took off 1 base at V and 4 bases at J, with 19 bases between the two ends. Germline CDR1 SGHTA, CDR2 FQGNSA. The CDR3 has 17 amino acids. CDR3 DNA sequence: TGTGCCAGCAGCTTAGATTTGTTTGGGCAGCCGGGCTATGGCTACACCTTC. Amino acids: CASSLDLFGQPGYGYTF.

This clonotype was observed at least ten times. The CDR3 DNA reads as TGTGCCAGCAGCTTACATCTAAATCAGCCCCAGCATTTT. It translates to CASSLHLNQPQHF. This chain uses TRBV11-3 with TRBJ1-5, with unresolved D. Trimming left V 2 bases short and J 4 bases short, with 6 bases between. The length of the CDR3 is 13 residues. CDR1 is SGHNT, CDR2 YENEEA, per germline.

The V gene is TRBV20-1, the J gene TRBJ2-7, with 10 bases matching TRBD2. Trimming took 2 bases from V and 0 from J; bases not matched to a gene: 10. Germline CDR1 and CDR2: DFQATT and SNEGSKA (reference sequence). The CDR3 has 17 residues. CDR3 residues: CSARPHRGLADSYEQYF. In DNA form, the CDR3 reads TGCAGTGCTAGACCACACCGCGGACTAGCGGACTCCTACGAGCAGTACTTC.

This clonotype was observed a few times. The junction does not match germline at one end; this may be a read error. CDR3: CASSLLAGGIGKLFF. The CDR3 DNA follows: TGTGCCAGCAGCTTACTAGCGGGAGGGATCGGGAAGCTGTTTTTT. This chain joins TRBV11-2 and TRBJ2-2, with 12 bases aligning to TRBD2. The CDR3 spans 15 residues. The germline V gene has CDR1 SGHAT and CDR2 FQNNGV.

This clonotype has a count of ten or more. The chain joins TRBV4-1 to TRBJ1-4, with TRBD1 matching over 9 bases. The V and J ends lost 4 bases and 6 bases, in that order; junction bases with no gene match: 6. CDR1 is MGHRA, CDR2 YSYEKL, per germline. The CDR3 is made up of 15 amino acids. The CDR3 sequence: CASSRTGEWDEKLFF. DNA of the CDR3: TGCGCCAGCAGCCGGACAGGGGAGTGGGATGAAAAACTGTTTTTT.

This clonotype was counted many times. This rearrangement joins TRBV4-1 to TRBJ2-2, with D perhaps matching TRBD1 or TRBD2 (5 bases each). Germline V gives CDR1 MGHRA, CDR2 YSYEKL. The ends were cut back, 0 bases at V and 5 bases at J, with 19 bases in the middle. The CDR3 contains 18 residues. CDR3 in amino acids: CASSQEASDGAWTGELFF. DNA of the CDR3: TGCGCCAGCAGCCAAGAAGCCTCCGACGGGGCATGGACCGGGGAGCTGTTTTTT.

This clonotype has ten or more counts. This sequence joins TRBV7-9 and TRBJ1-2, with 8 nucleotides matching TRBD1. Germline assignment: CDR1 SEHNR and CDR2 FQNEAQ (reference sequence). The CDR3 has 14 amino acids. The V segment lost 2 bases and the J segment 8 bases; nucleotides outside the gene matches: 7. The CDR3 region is CASSLLGQVSGYTF. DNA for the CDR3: TGTGCCAGCAGCTTACTGGGACAGGTATCGGGCTACACCTTC.

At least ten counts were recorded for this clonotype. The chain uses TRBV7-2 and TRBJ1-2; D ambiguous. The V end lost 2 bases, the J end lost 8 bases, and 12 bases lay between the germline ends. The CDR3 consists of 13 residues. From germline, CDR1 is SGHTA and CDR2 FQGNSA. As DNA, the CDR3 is TGTGCCAGCAGCTTACGAGGGAGTAACGGCTACACCTTC. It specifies CASSLRGSNGYTF.

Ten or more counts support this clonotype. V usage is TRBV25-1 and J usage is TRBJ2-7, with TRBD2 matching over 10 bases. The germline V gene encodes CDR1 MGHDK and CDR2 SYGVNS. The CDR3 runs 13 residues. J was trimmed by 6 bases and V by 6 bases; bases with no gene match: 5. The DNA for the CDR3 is TGTGCCAGCAGGCCTAGCGGGAGTACCGAGCAGTACTTC. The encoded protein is CASRPSGSTEQYF.

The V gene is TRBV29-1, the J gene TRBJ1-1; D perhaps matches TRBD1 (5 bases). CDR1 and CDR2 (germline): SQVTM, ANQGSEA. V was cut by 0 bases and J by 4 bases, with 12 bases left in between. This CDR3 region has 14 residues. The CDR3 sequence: CSVEDGGWGTEAFF. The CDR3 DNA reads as TGCAGCGTTGAAGATGGGGGGTGGGGCACTGAAGCTTTCTTT.

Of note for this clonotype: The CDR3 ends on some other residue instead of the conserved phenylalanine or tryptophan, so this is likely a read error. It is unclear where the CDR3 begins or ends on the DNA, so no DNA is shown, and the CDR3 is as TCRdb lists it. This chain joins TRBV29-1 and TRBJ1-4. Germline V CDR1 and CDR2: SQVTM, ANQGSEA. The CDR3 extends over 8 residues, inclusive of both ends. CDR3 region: CSVDSRGG.

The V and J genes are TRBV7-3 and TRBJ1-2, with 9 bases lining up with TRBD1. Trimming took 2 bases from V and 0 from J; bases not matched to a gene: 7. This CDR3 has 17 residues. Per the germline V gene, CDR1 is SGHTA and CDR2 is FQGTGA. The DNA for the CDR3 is TGTGCCAGCAGCTTACGGGGACAGGGCGCAGCTAACTATGGCTACACCTTC. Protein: CASSLRGQGAANYGYTF.

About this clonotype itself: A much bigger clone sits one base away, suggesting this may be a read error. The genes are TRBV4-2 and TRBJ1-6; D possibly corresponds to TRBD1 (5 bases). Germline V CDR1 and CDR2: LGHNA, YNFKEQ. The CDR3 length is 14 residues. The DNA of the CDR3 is TGTGCCAGCAGTTTGACAGAAATTAATTTACCCCTCCACTTT. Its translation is CASSLTEINLPLHF.

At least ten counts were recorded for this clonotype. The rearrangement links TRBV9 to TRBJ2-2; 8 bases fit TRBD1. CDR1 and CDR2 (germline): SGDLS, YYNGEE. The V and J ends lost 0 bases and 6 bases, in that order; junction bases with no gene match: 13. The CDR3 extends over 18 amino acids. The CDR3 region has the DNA TGTGCCAGCAGCGTAGCCCTAGGGACAGGTGGAAGGGCCGGGGAGCTGTTTTTT. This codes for CASSVALGTGGRAGELFF. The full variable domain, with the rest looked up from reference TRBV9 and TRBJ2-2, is DSGVTQTPKHLITATGQRVTLRCSPRSGDLSVYWYQQSLDQGLQFLIQYYNGEERAKGNILERFSAQQFPDLHSELNLSSLELGDSALYFCASSVALGTGGRAGELFFGEGSRLTVL.

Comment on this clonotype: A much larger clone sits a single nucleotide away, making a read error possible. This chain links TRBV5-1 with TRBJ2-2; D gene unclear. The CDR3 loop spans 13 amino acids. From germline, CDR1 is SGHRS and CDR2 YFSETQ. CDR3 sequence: CASSFRNTRELFF. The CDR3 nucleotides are TGCGCCAGCAGCTTCCGGAACACCAGGGAGCTGTTTTTT.

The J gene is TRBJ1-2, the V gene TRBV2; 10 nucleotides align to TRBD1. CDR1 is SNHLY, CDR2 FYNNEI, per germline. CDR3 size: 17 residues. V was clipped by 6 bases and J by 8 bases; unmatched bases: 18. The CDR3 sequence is CASSPPPTGDRGRGYTF. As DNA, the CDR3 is TGTGCCAGCAGCCCCCCCCCCACGGGGGACAGGGGCCGCGGCTACACCTTC.

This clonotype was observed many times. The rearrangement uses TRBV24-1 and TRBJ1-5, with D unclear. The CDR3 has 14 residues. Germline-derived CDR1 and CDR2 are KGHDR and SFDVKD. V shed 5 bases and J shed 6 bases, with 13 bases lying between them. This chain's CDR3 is CATSAAAGFQPQHF. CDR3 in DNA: TGTGCCACCAGTGCGGCAGCCGGCTTTCAGCCCCAGCATTTT.

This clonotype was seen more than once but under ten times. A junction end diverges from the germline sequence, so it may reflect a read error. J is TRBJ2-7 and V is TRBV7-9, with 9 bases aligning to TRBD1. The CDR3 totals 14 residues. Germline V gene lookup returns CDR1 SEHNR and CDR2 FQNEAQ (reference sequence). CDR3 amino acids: CASSYTGQGYEQYF. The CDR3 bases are TGCGCCAGCAGCTATACGGGACAGGGCTACGAGCAGTACTTC. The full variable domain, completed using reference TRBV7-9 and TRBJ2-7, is DTGVSQNPRHKITKRGQNVTFRCDPISEHNRLYWYRQTLGQGPEFLTYFQNEAQLEKSRLLSDRFSAERPKGSFSTLEIQRTEQGDSAMYLCASSYTGQGYEQYFGPGTRLTVT.

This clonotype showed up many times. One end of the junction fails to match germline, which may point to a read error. CDR3 in amino acids: CASSQGQGTEQCF. The CDR3 nucleotides are TGTGCCAGCAGCCAAGGGCAAGGAACCGAGCAGTGCTTC. The chain is built from TRBV14 and TRBJ2-7, with D unresolved. CDR3 length: 13 residues. CDR1 SGHDN and CDR2 FVKESK come from the germline V gene.

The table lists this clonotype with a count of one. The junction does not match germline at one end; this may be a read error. This CDR3 is CAGRGGSKETRYF. Here the CDR3 DNA reads TGTGCCGGGAGGGGAGGGTCAAAAGAGACCCGGTACTTC. The V gene is TRBV10-3, the J gene TRBJ2-5; 7 bases map to TRBD2. Looked up from germline, CDR1 is ENHRY and CDR2 is SYGVKD. The CDR3 is made up of 13 amino acids.

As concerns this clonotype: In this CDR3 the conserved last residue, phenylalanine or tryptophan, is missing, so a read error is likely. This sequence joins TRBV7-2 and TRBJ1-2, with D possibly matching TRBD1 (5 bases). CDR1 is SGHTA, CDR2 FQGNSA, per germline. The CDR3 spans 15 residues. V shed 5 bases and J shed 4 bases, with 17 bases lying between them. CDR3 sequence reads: CASSPSGHRFYGYTL. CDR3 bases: TGTGCCAGCAGCCCCTCCGGGCACAGGTTCTATGGCTACACCCTC.

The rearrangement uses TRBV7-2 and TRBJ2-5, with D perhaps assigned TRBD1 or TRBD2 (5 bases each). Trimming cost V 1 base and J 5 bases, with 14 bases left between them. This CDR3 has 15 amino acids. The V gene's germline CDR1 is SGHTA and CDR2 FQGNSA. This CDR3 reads CASSLVRGTAETQYF. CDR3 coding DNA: TGTGCCAGCAGCTTAGTTCGGGGCACCGCTGAGACCCAGTACTTC. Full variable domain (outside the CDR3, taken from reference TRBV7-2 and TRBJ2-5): GAGVSQSPSNKVTEKGKDVELRCDPISGHTALYWYRQSLGQGLEFLIYFQGNSAPDKSGLPSDRFSAERTGGSVSTLTIQRTQQEDSAVYLCASSLVRGTAETQYFGPGTRLLVL.